The clone carrying this TCR beta chain was seen a handful of times. Its antigen remains unidentified. The CDR3 consists of 14 residues. V was pared by 7 bases and J by 5 bases, with 18 bases between. The germline CDR1 and CDR2 sequences are SGHTA and FQGNSA. These data come from a study of blood T cells in healthy people across ages. Study-level background: Template switching picked up about one barcoded beta molecule for each two T cells. Study outcomes and limitations: With donor CMV status unknown, expanded clonotype changes were possibly confounded. Both higher diversity and more naive CD4+ cells marked long-lived donors when set against aged donors. Diversity was estimated from one million T cells, and these estimates were considered underestimates.

Then a second PCR, running roughly 7 to 11 cycles, was carried out with a sample-barcoded 5' primer and a J-beta primer mix. Using its own MiXCR run on the 5' RACE reads, TCRdb lists one record per CDR3 protein. This sample has about 1.5 million distinct CDR3 sequences, with roughly 40% found just once. This chain connects TRBV7-2 to TRBJ2-7; perhaps TRBD1 as D (5 bases). The material sequenced was blood. The sequence was obtained from a woman aged 18-30 years in good health. The CDR3 reads CASTPQGFSHEQYF. The DNA of the CDR3 is TGTGCCAGCACCCCGCAGGGTTTTTCCCACGAGCAGTACTTC.